The rows below give T cell receptor beta chains drawn from one sample of a study of PD-1 blockade in classical Hodgkin lymphoma. Generated by immunoSEQ multiplex PCR, the TCRdb table keeps only in-frame clones and is missing some. The sample yields about 90,000 clones, about nine tenths seen once. Sequencing used peripheral blood mononuclear cells (PBMCs), obtained before the fourth cycle of nivolumab. Receptor source: a human donor with classical Hodgkin lymphoma. CDR3s include the opening cysteine and the closing phenylalanine or tryptophan. D genes are given only for firm matches. Not every row has a clone size; where given, it reads once, few, many or a size class.

TRBJ2-5 | TRBV9 | - | - | TGTGCCAGCAGCCCCATCCTCACGGGGGACTTAGAGACCCAGTACTTC | CASSPILTGDLETQYF
TRBJ2-7 | TRBV19 | TRBD2 | - | TGTGCCAGTCGTCCCGGGACTAGCGGGGGCGAGCAGTACTTC | CASRPGTSGGEQYF
TRBJ1-3 | TRBV30 | TRBD1 | - | TGTGCCTGGAGTGCGGGACAGGGGAACACCATATATTTT | CAWSAGQGNTIYF
TRBJ2-3 | TRBV6-1 | - | - | TGTGCCAGCAGTGAATCGGCAGGGGGGGGCACAGATACGCAGTATTTT | CASSESAGGGTDTQYF
TRBJ1-2 | TRBV27 | - | - | TGTGCCAGCAGTTCCCCGGGGAGTAACTATGGCTACACCTTC | CASSSPGSNYGYTF
TRBJ1-4 | TRBV7-8 | - | - | TGTGCCAGCAGTTACAGGGAGACTAATGAAAAACTGTTTTTT | CASSYRETNEKLFF
TRBJ1-5 | TRBV7-6 | TRBD1 | - | TGTGCCAGCAGCTTGGGACAGGGGACTAATCAGCCCCAGCATTTT | CASSLGQGTNQPQHF
TRBJ2-7 | TRBV2 | - | - | TGTGCCAGCAGTGACGGGTGGGGGGGCAGCTCCTACGAGCAGTACTTC | CASSDGWGGSSYEQYF
TRBJ1-2 | TRBV4-3 | - | - | TGCGCCAGCAGCCAGGAAGGACAGTACTATGGCTACACCTTC | CASSQEGQYYGYTF
TRBJ1-4 | TRBV18 | - | - | TGTGCCAGCTCAAGTGTCCGGGGATTGATTACTAATGAAAAACTGTTTTTT | CASSSVRGLITNEKLFF
TRBJ1-4 | TRBV25-1 | - | - | TGTGCCAGCAGTGGCCAGGGTGGGCATGAAAAACTGTTTTTT | CASSGQGGHEKLFF
TRBJ2-2 | TRBV2 | - | - | TGTGCCAGCAACGAAGACACCGGGGAGCTGTTTTTT | CASNEDTGELFF
TRBJ1-1 | TRBV13 | - | - | TGTGCCAGCAGCATGGGCCCCGGAGCTTTCTTT | CASSMGPGAFF
TRBJ2-2 | TRBV30 | TRBD1 | - | TGTGCCTGGAGCTTAGGACAGGGGGCGGTCGGGGAGCTGTTTTTT | CAWSLGQGAVGELFF
TRBJ2-7 | TRBV23-1 | TRBD1 | - | TGCGCCAGCAGCTACAGGGGGCCGTCCTACGAGCAGTACTTC | CASSYRGPSYEQYF
TRBJ1-2 | TRBV5-4 | - | - | TGTACCAGCAGCCAGCCCCGGGGCTCTAACTATGGCTACACCTTC | CTSSQPRGSNYGYTF
TRBJ1-3 | TRBV19 | TRBD1 | medium-sized | TGTGCCAGTAGGGGACAGCCTGGGGAAAACACCATATATTTT | CASRGQPGENTIYF
TRBJ1-6 | TRBV11-3 | - | - | TGTGCCAGCAGCCGTCCGGTTTTTGGGGACTCACCCCTCCACTTT | CASSRPVFGDSPLHF
TRBJ1-5 | TRBV6-5 | - | - | TGTGCCAGCAGCAAGGGGATAAGTCAGCCCCAGCATTTT | CASSKGISQPQHF
TRBJ2-6 | TRBV27 | - | - | TGTGCCAGCAGTTCGCTAGCTAGTGGGGCCAACGTCCTGACTTTC | CASSSLASGANVLTF
TRBJ2-1 | TRBV28 | TRBD2 | few | TGTGCCAGCACTAGCGGGGGGACCTCGAGCTCCTACAATGAGCAGTTCTTC | CASTSGGTSSSYNEQFF
TRBJ1-2 | TRBV6-5 | TRBD1 | - | TGTGCCAGCAGTTACGGGTCGGGGACAGCTTATGGCTACACCTTC | CASSYGSGTAYGYTF
TRBJ2-2 | TRBV30 | - | - | TGTGCCTGGAGTGTCGTCAAGCTCACCGGGGAGCTGTTTTTT | CAWSVVKLTGELFF
TRBJ1-1 | TRBV2 | - | few | TGTGCCAGCAGAGCGTTGAGAACTGAAGCTTTCTTT | CASRALRTEAFF
TRBJ2-7 | TRBV6-5 | TRBD1 | - | TGTGCCAGCAGTTTTGGACAGGATGGCGACGAGCAGTACTTC | CASSFGQDGDEQYF
TRBJ1-2 | TRBV28 | - | - | TGTGCCAGCAGCCACCCTCGGACCCCCGGGCTGGGCTACACCTTC | CASSHPRTPGLGYTF